Detailed here is one TCR beta chain. This record comes from a study of blood T cell repertoires in COVID-19. Study context: Samples representing acute and convalescent COVID-19 were sourced from the United States, Italy and Spain.

Repertoires were generated with immunoSEQ multiplex PCR, while TCRdb's copy carries only in-frame clones and drops some. The sample holds almost 250,000 clones, about 87% seen once. Residents of about two dozen US areas, aged 18 to 89 years, made up the participants. Participant-given clinical history determined each cohort assignment. V was clipped by 3 bases and J by 3 bases; unmatched bases: 7. The CDR3 is made up of 16 amino acids. Germline V gives CDR1 KGHSY, CDR2 FQNENV. The sequencing input was PBMCs or T cells enriched from blood (not recorded which). The chain recombines TRBV16 with TRBJ2-1; 8 positions match TRBD2. This clonotype was sampled from a woman aged 45-65 years who had recovered from COVID-19. The CDR3 coding sequence is TGTGCCAGCAGCCACCGGACTAGCCGGTACTACAATGAGCAGTTCTTC. It codes for CASSHRTSRYYNEQFF. Supplemented by reference TRBV16 and TRBJ2-1, the full variable domain reads GEEVAQTPKHLVRGEGQKAKLYCAPIKGHSYVFWYQQVLKNEFKFLISFQNENVFDETGMPKERFSAKCLPNSPCSLEIQATKLEDSAVYFCASSHRTSRYYNEQFFGPGTRLTVL.